Each of the 27 T cell receptor beta chains below was sequenced from the same sample in a study of a mutant IDH1 vaccine in newly diagnosed glioma. Regarding time point: week 35, safety follow-up. Alongside topical imiquimod, each dose of vaccine comprised 300 ug of mutant IDH1 20-mer peptide. The method was immunoSEQ multiplex PCR; TCRdb's version includes in-frame clones alone and lacks a portion of them. The sample carries approximately 41,000 clones, 80% to 90% recorded once. No cognate antigen is known for these TCRs. The specimen was PBMCs, collected from a glioma patient whose treatment included an IDH1 peptide vaccine. The receptors here all came from a man between 40 and 49 years old with glioma.

This chain joins TRBV10-3 and TRBJ1-4, with D tentatively TRBD1 (5 bases). The CDR3 is 14 amino acids. Trimming took 3 bases from V and 5 from J, leaving 10 bases between them. In germline, CDR1 is ENHRY, CDR2 SYGVKD. CDR3 amino acids: CAISEDRNNEKLFF. In nucleotides, the CDR3 is TGTGCCATCAGTGAAGACAGAAACAATGAAAAACTGTTTTTT.

The chain combines TRBV28 with TRBJ2-2; 8 nucleotides line up with TRBD1. Looked up from germline, CDR1 is MDHEN and CDR2 is SYDVKM. This CDR3 contains 16 residues. V lost 6 bases and J lost 4; bases outside the gene matches: 10. The CDR3 DNA sequence: TGTGCCAGCAGCCTCTACACAGGGGGTGGCACCGGGGAGCTGTTTTTT. It encodes CASSLYTGGGTGELFF.

This clone was seen a few times. The chain uses TRBV21-1 and TRBJ2-2; the D call of TRBD1 is as the table states it, not checked on the DNA. TRBV21-1 is a known pseudogene. The CDR3 spans 14 residues. The CDR3 sequence is CAGRKGAPPGELFF. CDR3 DNA sequence: TGTGCCGGTCGTAAGGGGGCGCCCCCCGGGGAGCTGTTTTTT.

V usage is TRBV29-1 and J usage is TRBJ1-1, with 7 bases aligning to TRBD1. There are 16 residues in the CDR3. Germline V lookup: CDR1 SQVTM, CDR2 ANQGSEA. V lost 7 bases, J lost 5 bases, and 19 bases stayed unmatched. CDR3 DNA: TGCAGCGAATTGAGGGTCAGGACAGGAGAGAAAACTGAAGCTTTCTTT. This translates into CSELRVRTGEKTEAFF.

The chain employs TRBV6-5 and TRBJ2-5; D assignment may be TRBD1 or TRBD2 (5 bases each). CDR3 length equals 13 residues. V was cut by 3 bases and J by 1 base, with 6 bases left in between. Looked up from germline, CDR1 is MNHEY and CDR2 is SVGAGI. CDR3 residues: CASSYGGQETQYF. For the CDR3, the DNA is TGTGCCAGCAGTTATGGGGGCCAAGAGACCCAGTACTTC.

The rearrangement uses TRBV7-9 and TRBJ2-2, with 9 bases matching TRBD2. This CDR3 has 17 residues. After removal of 5 bases from V and 5 bases from J, the junction contained 12 bases not matched to a gene. Germline CDR1 and CDR2: SEHNR and FQNEAQ (reference sequence). CDR3 coding DNA: TGTGCCAGCAGCGTAACTTCGGGACTAGCAAGGACCGGGGAGCTGTTTTTT. Translated, it gives CASSVTSGLARTGELFF.

This clone has only a few counts. The chain employs TRBV6-6 and TRBJ1-5; 9 bases fit TRBD1. V lost 6 bases and J lost 7; bases outside the gene matches: 1. The CDR3 runs to 12 residues. The germline V gene has CDR1 MNHNY and CDR2 SVGAGI (reference sequence). CDR3: CASRDRGQPQHF. Written as DNA, the CDR3 is TGTGCCAGCAGGGACAGGGGACAGCCCCAGCATTTT.

J is TRBJ1-2 and V is TRBV6-5, with a possible D match to TRBD1 (5 bases). Per germline, CDR1 MNHEY and CDR2 SVGAGI. This CDR3 contains 16 residues. Trimming left V 0 bases short and J 2 bases short, with 13 bases between. The CDR3 DNA follows: TGTGCCAGCAGTTACTCGGGGAGACAGACGAACTATGGCTACACCTTC. Residues: CASSYSGRQTNYGYTF.

This chain links TRBV27 with TRBJ2-7; a weak D match, TRBD2 (5 bases). Germline lookup yields CDR1 MNHEY and CDR2 SMNVEV (reference sequence). There are 15 residues in the CDR3. With 5 bases removed from V and 2 bases from J, the gap between germline ends came to 16 bases. CDR3 nucleotide sequence: TGTGCCAGCAGTCGGCGGTCGGGAAATCCCTACGAGCAGTACTTC. Protein sequence: CASSRRSGNPYEQYF.

In nucleotides, the CDR3 is TGTGCCACCTCATTGGAGCAGGGCGGCACCGGGGAGCTGTTTTTT. The encoded protein is CATSLEQGGTGELFF. The chain joins TRBV6-1 to TRBJ2-2; a possible D gene is TRBD1 (5 bases). Germline-derived CDR1 and CDR2 are MNHNS and SASEGT. With 10 bases removed from V and 4 bases from J, the gap between germline ends came to 19 bases. The CDR3 contains 15 residues.

The chain recombines TRBV6-1 with TRBJ2-7; D is perhaps TRBD2 (5 bases). Trimming removed 6 bases at V and 2 bases at J, with 14 bases between. CDR1 and CDR2 (germline): MNHNS, SASEGT. CDR3 length: 14 residues. The DNA of the CDR3 is TGTGCCAGCAGGGCGGGCCGTCAGGCCTACGAGCAGTACTTC. Protein sequence: CASRAGRQAYEQYF.

The CDR3 is CASSIGGGINQPQHF. As DNA, the CDR3 is TGTGCCAGCAGCATAGGCGGAGGGATCAATCAGCCCCAGCATTTT. V usage is TRBV7-9 and J usage is TRBJ1-5; D not certain. CDR3 length: 15 amino acids. V was pared by 5 bases and J by 3 bases, with 14 bases between. Germline V gene data show CDR1 as SEHNR and CDR2 as FQNEAQ (reference sequence).

DNA of the CDR3: TGTGCCAGCAGCTTAGCAGCGGGAGCGATCTACGAGCAGTACTTC. Residues: CASSLAAGAIYEQYF. The V call is TRBV7-9, the J call TRBJ2-7; 8 bases are shared with TRBD2. The germline gives CDR1 SEHNR, CDR2 FQNEAQ (reference sequence). Trimming at V came to 0 bases and at J to 3 bases, leaving 4 bases not matched to a gene. This CDR3 region has 15 residues.

This chain uses TRBV5-4 with TRBJ2-5, with D unresolved. The CDR3 is made up of 12 amino acids. Germline loops: CDR1 SGHNT, CDR2 YYREEE (reference sequence). Trimming shortened V by 1 base and J by 0 bases, and 1 base separated the two germline ends. Written as DNA, the CDR3 is TGTGCCAGCAGCTTGTACCAAGAGACCCAGTACTTC. Its translation: CASSLYQETQYF.

The chain combines TRBV6-1 with TRBJ2-7, with a possible D match to TRBD1 (5 bases). Between the trimmed V and J ends, which lost 6 bases and 5 bases, there was a span of 14 bases. The CDR3 extends over 13 amino acids. Per the germline V gene, CDR1 is MNHNS and CDR2 is SASEGT. The CDR3 DNA reads as TGTGCCAGCAGGGGTACAGGCAATAACGAGCAGTACGTC. This translates into CASRGTGNNEQYV.

The chain links TRBV5-1 to TRBJ2-1, with 9 bases that match TRBD1. With 3 bases clipped from V and 9 bases from J, the junction kept 7 bases outside the gene matches. Germline values: CDR1 SGHRS, CDR2 YFSETQ. The CDR3 has 14 amino acids. The DNA of the CDR3 is TGCGCCAGCAGCTGGCGGACAGGGGAGGGTGAGCAGTTCTTC. Translated: CASSWRTGEGEQFF.

The V call is TRBV5-6, the J call TRBJ2-5; 9 bases line up with TRBD2. CDR1 is SGHDT and CDR2 is YYEEEE in the germline V gene. With 4 bases clipped from V and 4 bases from J, the junction kept 11 bases outside the gene matches. The CDR3 has 16 residues. The CDR3 sequence is CASSTGAGGPRETQYF. Here the CDR3 DNA reads TGTGCCAGCAGCACGGGTGCGGGAGGGCCGCGAGAGACCCAGTACTTC.

A single count supports this clone. V is TRBV18 and J is TRBJ2-1; maybe TRBD1 (7 bases). V was clipped by 7 bases and J by 0 bases, with 19 bases between them. Germline V gives CDR1 KGHSH, CDR2 LQKENI. CDR3 size: 17 residues. The CDR3, as DNA: TGTGCCAGCTTTCGGCGGGACAGATTAAGCTCCTACAATGAGCAGTTCTTC. It is translated as CASFRRDRLSSYNEQFF.

Turning to this clone: A read error may account for a junction end that differs from germline. The gene calls are TRBV7-2 and TRBJ1-1; 7 bases map to TRBD1. Germline assignment: CDR1 SGHTA and CDR2 FQGNSA. The CDR3 runs 14 residues. The CDR3 here is CASSWGTANTEAFF. The DNA of the CDR3 is TGTGCCAGTAGCTGGGGGACAGCTAACACTGAAGCTTTCTTT.

The chain recombines TRBV5-1 with TRBJ2-7; 13 nucleotides align to TRBD2. The CDR3 spans 14 residues. The J segment lost 6 bases and the V segment lost 5 bases, leaving 5 bases of the junction unmatched. The V gene's germline CDR1 is SGHRS and CDR2 YFSETQ. CDR3 protein: CASRPRTSGSEQYF. The CDR3 nucleotides read TGCGCCAGCAGACCTCGGACTAGCGGGAGCGAGCAGTACTTC.

The table lists this clone with a count of one. This chain links TRBV19 with TRBJ2-7; possibly TRBD1 or TRBD2 for D (5 bases each). The V gene's germline CDR1 is LNHDA and CDR2 SQIVND (reference sequence). Trimming removed 11 bases from V and 0 bases from J, with 14 bases in between. The CDR3 contains 13 residues. In DNA form, the CDR3 reads TGTGCCTGCTACCCGGGACCCTCCTACGAGCAGTACTTC. This encodes CACYPGPSYEQYF. The whole variable domain, remainder taken from reference TRBV19 and TRBJ2-7, is DGGITQSPKYLFRKEGQNVTLSCEQNLNHDAMYWYRQDPGQGLRLIYYSQIVNDFQKGDIAEGYSVSREKKESFPLTVTSAQKNPTAFYLCACYPGPSYEQYFGPGTRLTVT.

J is TRBJ2-5 and V is TRBV5-5, with a weak D call TRBD1 (6 bases). Between the trimmed V and J ends, which lost 1 base and 5 bases, there was a span of 9 bases. The CDR3 length is 13 residues. Germline CDR1 SGHKS, CDR2 YYEKEE (reference sequence). The CDR3 bases are TGTGCCAGCAGCTTGACAGGGAGCGAGACCCAGTACTTC. It codes for CASSLTGSETQYF.

This clone occurred once. This chain connects TRBV15 to TRBJ1-3; D gene unclear. V gave up 3 bases and J gave up 3 bases, with 12 bases separating them. Germline V lookup: CDR1 LNHNV, CDR2 YYDKDF (reference sequence). The CDR3 covers 15 residues. The chain's CDR3 is CATSSGSGGGNTIYF. The CDR3 DNA is TGTGCCACCAGCAGCGGTTCGGGCGGTGGAAACACCATATATTTT.

V usage is TRBV23-1 and J usage is TRBJ2-6, with TRBD1 matching 7 bases. TRBV23-1 is noted as an ORF with a role that remains uncertain. The J segment lost 0 bases and the V segment lost 5 bases, leaving 7 bases of the junction unmatched. The CDR3 consists of 17 residues. CDR3 DNA: TGCGCCAGCAGTACCGGGACAGAGATCTCTGGGGCCAACGTCCTGACTTTC. Amino acid sequence: CASSTGTEISGANVLTF.

The V and J genes are TRBV6-5 and TRBJ1-2; D is possibly TRBD1 (5 bases). Germline lookup yields CDR1 MNHEY and CDR2 SVGAGI. This CDR3 region has 14 residues. V was cut by 0 bases and J by 5 bases, with 10 bases left in between. The CDR3 sequence is CASSYSPWGYGYTF. The CDR3 DNA reads TGTGCCAGCAGTTACTCGCCGTGGGGGTATGGCTACACCTTC.

The chain links TRBV6-1 to TRBJ1-1, with D uncertain. Trimming pared 2 bases from V and 1 base from J, leaving 5 bases between. Germline-derived CDR1 and CDR2 are MNHNS and SASEGT. This CDR3 has 13 amino acids. This CDR3 is CASSEYPNTEAFF. CDR3 sequence (DNA): TGTGCCAGCAGTGAATATCCGAACACTGAAGCTTTCTTT.

This chain joins TRBV5-6 and TRBJ1-1; 8 positions match TRBD1. J lost 0 bases, V lost 4 bases, and 2 bases had no gene match. The CDR3 is 14 residues long. Germline CDR1 reads SGHDT; CDR2 reads YYEEEE. CDR3 residues: CASSTGQVNTEAFF. The DNA for the CDR3 is TGTGCCAGCAGCACGGGACAGGTGAACACTGAAGCTTTCTTT.